This T cell receptor beta chain was identified during a study of vaccination and CD4 T cells after COVID-19. Whole-study context: Post-COVID draws came a median about 91 days after diagnosis (range 35 to 161).

Sequenced with the Oncomine TCR Beta short-read assay was DNA taken from cultured CD4+ T cells. TCRdb called the PCR reads again in MiXCR, with one record for every CDR3 protein. The table has more than 15,000 distinct CDR3 sequences, 45% to 65% seen once. Concerning this clonotype: The antigen is unknown.

Germline V CDR1 and CDR2: SGHAT, FQNNGV. This CDR3 is 17 amino acids long. The V and J ends lost 5 bases and 4 bases, in that order; junction bases with no gene match: 16. Treatment here: roughly 10-day PBMC culture with coronavirus spike peptide pools or control peptides (ViraFEST assay). ViraFEST used peptide pools to expand antigen-specific T cells and subsequently sequenced their TCRs. Per well, more than 1.5 million PBMCs were cultured in the presence of roughly 10 IU/ml IL-2 and 8 to 10 ug/ml peptide pools. Study-wide findings and caveats: Spike mono-reactivity was evident in 304 of the 307 vaccine-specific clones derived from convalescent patients.

The sequencing input was CD4+ T cells from blood, cultured in vitro. The receptor was isolated from a human donor who had recovered from COVID-19. The chain joins TRBV11-2 to TRBJ1-2, with 7 bases fitting TRBD1. CDR3 coding DNA: TGTGCCAGCAGCCCCCTCGGCAGGGGGTTGTCCGGCTATGGCTACACCTTC. This translates into CASSPLGRGLSGYGYTF. Complete variable domain (other parts from reference TRBV11-2 and TRBJ1-2): EAGVAQSPRYKIIEKRQSVAFWCNPISGHATLYWYQQILGQGPKLLIQFQNNGVVDDSQLPKDRFSAERLKGVDSTLKIQPAKLEDSAVYLCASSPLGRGLSGYGYTFGSGTRLTVV.